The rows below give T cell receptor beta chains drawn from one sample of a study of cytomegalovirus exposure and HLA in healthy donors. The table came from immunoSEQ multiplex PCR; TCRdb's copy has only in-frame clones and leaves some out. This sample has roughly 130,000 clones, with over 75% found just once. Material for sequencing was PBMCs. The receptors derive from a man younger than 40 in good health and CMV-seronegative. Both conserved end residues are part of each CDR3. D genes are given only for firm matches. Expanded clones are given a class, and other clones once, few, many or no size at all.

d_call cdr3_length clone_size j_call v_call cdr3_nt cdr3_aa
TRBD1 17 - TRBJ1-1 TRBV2 TGTGCCAGCAGTGAAAACCCAGGGGGAATTCTGAACACTGAAGCTTTCTTT CASSENPGGILNTEAFF
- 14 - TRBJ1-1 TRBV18 TGTGCCAGCTCCTTGGCGGCAGCGAACACTGAAGCTTTCTTT CASSLAAANTEAFF
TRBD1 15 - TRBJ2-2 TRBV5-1 TGCGCCAGCAGCTCCGGGACAGTGAACACCGGGGAGCTGTTTTTT CASSSGTVNTGELFF
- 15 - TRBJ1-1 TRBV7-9 TGTGCCAGCAGCTTAGCGCGGGGGGCGACCACTGAAGCTTTCTTT CASSLARGATTEAFF
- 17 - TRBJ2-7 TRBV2 TGTGCCAGCAGTGAAGTAGGTGCGCGGCAGGGGATCTACGAGCAGTACTTC CASSEVGARQGIYEQYF
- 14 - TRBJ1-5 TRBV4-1 TGCGCCAGCAGCCAAGCTTATAGCAATCAGCCCCAGCATTTT CASSQAYSNQPQHF
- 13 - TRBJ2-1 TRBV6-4 TGTGCCAGCAGTTACACCTCTTACCATGAGCAGTTCTTC CASSYTSYHEQFF
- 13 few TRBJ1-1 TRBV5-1 TGCGCCAGCAGCCCGGACAAGAACACTGAAGCTTTCTTT CASSPDKNTEAFF
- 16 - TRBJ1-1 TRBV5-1 TGCGCCAGCAGCATAGACGGGAATCTCTTGAACACTGAAGCTTTCTTT CASSIDGNLLNTEAFF
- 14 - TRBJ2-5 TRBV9 TGTGCCAGCAGCGCTAGAGTCGAACAAGAGACCCAGTACTTC CASSARVEQETQYF
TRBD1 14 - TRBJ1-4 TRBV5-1 TGCGCCAGCAGCACAGGACAGGGTGGTGAAAAACTGTTTTTT CASSTGQGGEKLFF
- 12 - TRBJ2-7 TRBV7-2 TGTGCCAGCAGCCTGTCATCTAGGGGGCAGTACTTC CASSLSSRGQYF
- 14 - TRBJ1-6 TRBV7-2 TGTGCCAGCAGCTTTACAGGGTCCGGATCACCCCTCCACTTT CASSFTGSGSPLHF
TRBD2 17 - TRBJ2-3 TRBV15 TGTGCCACCAGCAGTGGGACTAGCTGGGGGGCCGCAGATACGCAGTATTTT CATSSGTSWGAADTQYF
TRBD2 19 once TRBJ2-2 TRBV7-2 TGTGCCAGCAGCTTGGACCCGGGACTAGCGGGGAGAAACACCGGGGAGCTGTTTTTT CASSLDPGLAGRNTGELFF
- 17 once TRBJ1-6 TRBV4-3 TGCGCCAGCAGCCAAGGAGGCGGAAGCTCCTATAATTCACCCCTCCACTTT CASSQGGGSSYNSPLHF
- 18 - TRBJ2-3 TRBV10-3 TGTGCCATCAGTGGTGGAAACGAGCGGGTTTCGCGCACAGATACGCAGTATTTT CAISGGNERVSRTDTQYF
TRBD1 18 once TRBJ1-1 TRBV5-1 TGCGCCAGCAGCCCGCGGACAGGGTTGGTGGGGGTGAACACTGAAGCTTTCTTT CASSPRTGLVGVNTEAFF
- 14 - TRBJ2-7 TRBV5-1 TGCGCCAGCAGCTTGGTAGTTAACGCCTACGAGCAGTACTTC CASSLVVNAYEQYF
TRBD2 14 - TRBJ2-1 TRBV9 TGTGCCAGCAGCGGGACTAGCGGACTAAGAGAGCAGTTCTTC CASSGTSGLREQFF
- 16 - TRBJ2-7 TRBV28 TGTGCCAGCAGTTTTGCGGCCCGCTCTAGCTCCTACGAGCAGTACTTC CASSFAARSSSYEQYF
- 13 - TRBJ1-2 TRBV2 TGTGCCAGCAGGGTGGACAGTGCCTATGGCTACACCTTC CASRVDSAYGYTF
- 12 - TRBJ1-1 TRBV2 TGTGCCAGCATCACTCTGAACACTGAAGCTTTCTTT CASITLNTEAFF
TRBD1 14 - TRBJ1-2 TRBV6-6 TGTGCCAGCACCTTTGGGACAGGGGGTTCTGGCTACACCTTC CASTFGTGGSGYTF
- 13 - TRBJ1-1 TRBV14 TGTGCCAGCAGCCCCGGACAGAACACTGAAGCTTTCTTT CASSPGQNTEAFF
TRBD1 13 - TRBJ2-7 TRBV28 TGTGCCAGCGGGGGACAGTTGCCCTACGAGCAGTACTTC CASGGQLPYEQYF
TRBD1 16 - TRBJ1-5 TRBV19 TGTGCCAGTAGTATAGTCCGGGACAGGAGAAATCAGCCCCAGCATTTT CASSIVRDRRNQPQHF
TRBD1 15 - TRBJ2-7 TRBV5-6 TGTGCCAGCAGCTTCGTCGGGACAGGAGGCTACGAGCAGTACTTC CASSFVGTGGYEQYF
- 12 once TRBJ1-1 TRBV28 TGTGCCGCCAAGGGGCCCAACACTGAAGCTTTCTTT CAAKGPNTEAFF
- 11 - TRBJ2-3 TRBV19 TGTGCCAGTAGTATAAGTGGCACGCAGTATTTT CASSISGTQYF
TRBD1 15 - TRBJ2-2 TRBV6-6 TGTGCCAGCAAAGACAGGGGGCTCGTCACCGGGGAGCTGTTTTTT CASKDRGLVTGELFF
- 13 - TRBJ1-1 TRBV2 TGTGCCAGCAGTGGACAGGTGAACACTGAAGCTTTCTTT CASSGQVNTEAFF
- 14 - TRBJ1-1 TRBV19 TGTGCCAGTAGTATAGATCTGGGGGCAACTGAAGCTTTCTTT CASSIDLGATEAFF
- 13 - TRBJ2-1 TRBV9 TGTGCCAGCAGCCCACCGGGGGGCCATGAGCAGTTCTTC CASSPPGGHEQFF
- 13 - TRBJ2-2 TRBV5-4 TGTGCCAGCAGCTTGGACAGGGCCGGGGAGCTGTTTTTT CASSLDRAGELFF
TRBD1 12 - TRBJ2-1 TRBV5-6 TGTGCCAGCAGCTCCGGGACAGAAAAGCAGTTCTTC CASSSGTEKQFF
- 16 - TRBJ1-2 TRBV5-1 TGCGCCAGCAGCTTGGCCATTACGGGTTGGGTCGTCGGCTACACCTTC CASSLAITGWVVGYTF
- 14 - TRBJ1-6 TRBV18 TGTGCCAGCTCACCCAGCTCCTATAATTCACCCCTCCACTTT CASSPSSYNSPLHF
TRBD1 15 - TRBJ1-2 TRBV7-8 TGTGCCAGCAGCAGGACAGGCGATTATAACTATGGCTACACCTTC CASSRTGDYNYGYTF
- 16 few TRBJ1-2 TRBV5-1 TGCGCCAGCCGCCGGGGGGAGAGTGCGTTGAACTATGGCTACACCTTC CASRRGESALNYGYTF
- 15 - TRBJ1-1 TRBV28 TGTGCCAGCAGGGTACGAGGATTATGGGACACTGAAGCTTTCTTT CASRVRGLWDTEAFF
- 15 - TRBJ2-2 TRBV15 TGTGCCACCAGCATTGCGAAAATTGACACCGGGGAGCTGTTTTTT CATSIAKIDTGELFF
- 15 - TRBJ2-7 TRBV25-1 TGTGCCAGCAGTCCACGCCAGGACAGAGTCTACGAGCAGTACTTC CASSPRQDRVYEQYF
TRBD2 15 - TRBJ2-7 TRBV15 TGTGCCACCAGCAGAGAGCGGCTAGCGGGTAGCGAGCAGTACTTC CATSRERLAGSEQYF
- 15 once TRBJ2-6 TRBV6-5 TGTGCCAGCAGTTACTCGGGGGCCGGGGCCAACGTCCTGACTTTC CASSYSGAGANVLTF
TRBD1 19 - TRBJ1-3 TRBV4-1 TGCGCCAGCAGCCAATTGCGAACCGGGACAGGCTTCTCTGGAAACACCATATATTTT CASSQLRTGTGFSGNTIYF
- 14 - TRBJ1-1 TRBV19 TGTGCCAGTAGTATTATTGGAGGGATCACTGAAGCTTTCTTT CASSIIGGITEAFF
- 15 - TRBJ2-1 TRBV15 TGTGCCACCAGCAGAGATCTCGGCACTAACAATGAGCAGTTCTTC CATSRDLGTNNEQFF
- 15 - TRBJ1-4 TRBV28 TGTGCCAGCAGTTCAGTGGAGGGAGCGGGGGAAAAACTGTTTTTT CASSSVEGAGEKLFF
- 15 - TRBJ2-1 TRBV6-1 TGTGCCACCAGACTGAACGTACGGTATTACAATGAGCAGTTCTTC CATRLNVRYYNEQFF
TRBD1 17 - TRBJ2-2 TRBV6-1 TGTGCCAGCAGTGAAGGAGACAGGGGAGCAAGGACCGGGGAGCTGTTTTTT CASSEGDRGARTGELFF
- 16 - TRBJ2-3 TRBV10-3 TGTGCCATCAGTGCCTCAGGGTTAGGATCACCAGATACGCAGTATTTT CAISASGLGSPDTQYF
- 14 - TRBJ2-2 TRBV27 TGTGCCAGCACCGTACCCGGTGGGAGCGGGGAGCTGTTTTTT CASTVPGGSGELFF
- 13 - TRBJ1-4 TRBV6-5 TGTGCCAGCAGCTTGAGGACAGCCGGAAAACTGTTTTTT CASSLRTAGKLFF
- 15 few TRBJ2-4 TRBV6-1 TGTGCCAGCAGTGAAGTAAACAGGGACAAAAACATTCAGTACTTC CASSEVNRDKNIQYF
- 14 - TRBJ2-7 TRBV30 TGTGCCTGGAGTGAAGACGGCAGGACCTACGAGCAGTACTTC CAWSEDGRTYEQYF
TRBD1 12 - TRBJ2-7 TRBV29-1 TGCAGCGTCGCCCAGACAGGGGACGAGCAGTACTTC CSVAQTGDEQYF